The clone carrying this T cell receptor beta chain was recorded a few times. No antigen is known for it. The entry originates in a study of response to subunit inactivated influenza vaccine. Each CDR3 protein is one row after TCRdb ran MiXCR on the RT-PCR reads. In the table there are 650,000 to 800,000 distinct CDR3 sequences, about 15% of which are singletons. Study-wide findings and caveats: Each seasonal flu vaccination may recruit only limited new T cells, authors suggested.

J lost 1 base, V lost 0 bases, and 2 bases had no gene match. The CDR3 totals 16 residues. Germline V lookup: CDR1 LGHNA, CDR2 YSLEER. The receptor was isolated from a man aged 50 to 59 who received an inactivated influenza vaccine. Sequencing was performed on PBMCs from blood, taken less than 15 days before vaccination. The V call is TRBV4-3, the J call TRBJ2-3; 9 bases map to TRBD2. The CDR3 reads CASSQDSSGGTDTQYF. In DNA form, the CDR3 reads TGCGCCAGCAGCCAAGATTCTAGCGGGGGCACAGATACGCAGTATTTT.